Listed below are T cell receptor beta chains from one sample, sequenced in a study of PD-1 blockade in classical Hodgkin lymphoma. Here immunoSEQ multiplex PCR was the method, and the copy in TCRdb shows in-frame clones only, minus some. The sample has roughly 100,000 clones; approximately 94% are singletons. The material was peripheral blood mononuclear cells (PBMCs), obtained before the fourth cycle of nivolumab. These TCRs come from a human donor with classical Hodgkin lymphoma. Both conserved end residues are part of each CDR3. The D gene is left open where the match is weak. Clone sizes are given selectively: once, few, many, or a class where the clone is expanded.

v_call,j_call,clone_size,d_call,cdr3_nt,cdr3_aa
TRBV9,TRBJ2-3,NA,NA,TGTGCCAGCAGCGTAGGGGGTGGACATCTCACAGATACGCAGTATTTT,CASSVGGGHLTDTQYF
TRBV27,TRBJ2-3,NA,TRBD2,TGTGCCAGCAGTTTATCGAACCGCCCGCCTAGCGGGAGGGATGATACGCAGTATTTT,CASSLSNRPPSGRDDTQYF
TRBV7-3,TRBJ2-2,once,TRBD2,TGTGCCAGCAGCTCGACTAGCGGGAGTACTACCGGGGAGCTGTTTTTT,CASSSTSGSTTGELFF
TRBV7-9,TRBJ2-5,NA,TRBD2,TGTGCCAGCAGCTTAACTAGCGGGGAGACCCAGTACTTC,CASSLTSGETQYF
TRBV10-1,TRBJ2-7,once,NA,TGCGCCAGCGTCCCCTCAGACCCCTACGAGCAGTACTTC,CASVPSDPYEQYF
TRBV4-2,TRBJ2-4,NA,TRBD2,TGTGCCAGCAGCCCGGGACTAGCGGGACCAGCCAAAAACATTCAGTACTTC,CASSPGLAGPAKNIQYF
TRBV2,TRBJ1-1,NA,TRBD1,TGTGCCAGCAGCGCTGACAGGGGAGGTACTGAAGCTTTCTTT,CASSADRGGTEAFF
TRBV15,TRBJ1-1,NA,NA,TGTGCCACCAGCAGAGGGGCCTACATGAACACTGAAGCTTTCTTT,CATSRGAYMNTEAFF
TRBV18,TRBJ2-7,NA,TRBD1,TGTGCCAGCTCACTAGACAGGGAATTCTACGAGCAGTACTTC,CASSLDREFYEQYF
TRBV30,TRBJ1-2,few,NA,TGTGCCTGGAGTGTACCGGCCGGGACCCATGGCTACACCTTC,CAWSVPAGTHGYTF
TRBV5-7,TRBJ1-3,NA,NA,TGTGCCAGCAGCTTAAATCCTGACCAGGCAGCCGTGAACACCATATATTTT,CASSLNPDQAAVNTIYF
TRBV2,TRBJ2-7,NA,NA,TGTGCCAGCAGTCCCGGACGGACCGTCTACGAGCAGTACTTC,CASSPGRTVYEQYF
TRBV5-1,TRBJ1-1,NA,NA,TGCGCCAGCAGCTTAGAGTCGGGACGGTGGGAAGCTTTCTTT,CASSLESGRWEAFF
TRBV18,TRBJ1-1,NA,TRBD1,TGTGCCAGCTCACCAAGAGGACAGGGTTCTTTGAACACTGAAGCTTTCTTT,CASSPRGQGSLNTEAFF
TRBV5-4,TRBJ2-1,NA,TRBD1,TGTGCCAGCAGCTTGAGCAGGGGGCTAAATGAGCAGTTCTTC,CASSLSRGLNEQFF
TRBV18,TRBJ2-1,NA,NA,TGTGCCAGCTCACCAGAGGGACGACCCTACAATGAGCAGTTCTTC,CASSPEGRPYNEQFF
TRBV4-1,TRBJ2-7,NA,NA,TGCGCCAGCAGTTCCGGGACAAACTACGAGCAGTACTTC,CASSSGTNYEQYF
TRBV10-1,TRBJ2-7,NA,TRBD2,TGCGCCAGCAGTCCCCGACTAGCGGGAGGCGAGCAGTACTTC,CASSPRLAGGEQYF
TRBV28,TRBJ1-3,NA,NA,TGTGCCAGCAGTTTTCAGGGATATTCAGGAAACACCATATATTTT,CASSFQGYSGNTIYF
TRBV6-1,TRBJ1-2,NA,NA,TGTGCCAGCAGCGCATGGGGTTTCGGTGGCTACACCTTC,CASSAWGFGGYTF
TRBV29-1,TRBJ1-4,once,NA,TGCAGCGTTGGCACAGACTCAACTAATGAAAAACTGTTTTTT,CSVGTDSTNEKLFF
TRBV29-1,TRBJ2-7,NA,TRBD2,TGCAGCGCCTTGTTAGCGGGGATTTACGAGCAGTACTTC,CSALLAGIYEQYF
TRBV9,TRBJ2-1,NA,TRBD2,TGTGCCAGCAGCGTAGGCGGGAGGGCCTCGGCCAATGAGCAGTTCTTC,CASSVGGRASANEQFF
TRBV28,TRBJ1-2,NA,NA,TGTGCCAGCAGTTTAATCAGGTTTCGGGGCTATGGCTACACCTTC,CASSLIRFRGYGYTF
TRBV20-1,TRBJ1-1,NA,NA,TGCAGTGCCGGCCCGAACACTGAAGCTTTCTTT,CSAGPNTEAFF
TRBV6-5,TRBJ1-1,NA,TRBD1,TGTGCCAGCAGTTTGGACAGGGGAGGGACTGAAGCTTTCTTT,CASSLDRGGTEAFF
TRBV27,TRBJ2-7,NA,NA,TGTGCCAGCAGTTTAAATGGTGTTCTTCCCTACGAGCAGTACTTC,CASSLNGVLPYEQYF
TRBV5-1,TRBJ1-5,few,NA,TGCGCCAGCAGCTTGGTCGGGGGCAATCAGCCCCAGCATTTT,CASSLVGGNQPQHF
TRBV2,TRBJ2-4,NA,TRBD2,TGTGCCAGCAGCCTTAACTCCCTGGGGACTAGCCCAAACATTCAGTACTTC,CASSLNSLGTSPNIQYF
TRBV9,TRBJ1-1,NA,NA,TGTGCCAGCAGCGTAGGGGAAGCTTTCTTT,CASSVGEAFF
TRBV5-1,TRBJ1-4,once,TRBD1,TGCGCCAGCAGCGGACCGGGACAGGGCATTGCAACTAATGAAAAACTGTTTTTT,CASSGPGQGIATNEKLFF
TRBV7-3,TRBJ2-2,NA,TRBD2,TGTGCCAGCAGCCTTAGCGGGAGGGCCTCCGGGGAGCTGTTTTTT,CASSLSGRASGELFF
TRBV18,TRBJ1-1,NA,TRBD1,TGTGCCAGCTCACCACCTGGACAGGGGGATTGGAACACTGAAGCTTTCTTT,CASSPPGQGDWNTEAFF
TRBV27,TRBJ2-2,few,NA,TGTGCCAGCAGACGAAACACCGGGGAGCTGTTTTTT,CASRRNTGELFF
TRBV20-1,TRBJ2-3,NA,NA,TGCAGTGCTAGCCAGGATACGCAGTATTTT,CSASQDTQYF
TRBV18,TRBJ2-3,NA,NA,TGTGCCAGCTCACCAAAAAGCAGGGGCACAGATACGCAGTATTTT,CASSPKSRGTDTQYF
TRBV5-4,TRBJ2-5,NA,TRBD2,TGTGCCAGCAGCTTGGCCTGGGAGGGAGTAAGAGAGACCCAGTACTTC,CASSLAWEGVRETQYF
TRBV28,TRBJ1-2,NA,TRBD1,TGTGCCAGCAGTTTAGGGGGGACAGGCGCCTATGGCTACACCTTC,CASSLGGTGAYGYTF